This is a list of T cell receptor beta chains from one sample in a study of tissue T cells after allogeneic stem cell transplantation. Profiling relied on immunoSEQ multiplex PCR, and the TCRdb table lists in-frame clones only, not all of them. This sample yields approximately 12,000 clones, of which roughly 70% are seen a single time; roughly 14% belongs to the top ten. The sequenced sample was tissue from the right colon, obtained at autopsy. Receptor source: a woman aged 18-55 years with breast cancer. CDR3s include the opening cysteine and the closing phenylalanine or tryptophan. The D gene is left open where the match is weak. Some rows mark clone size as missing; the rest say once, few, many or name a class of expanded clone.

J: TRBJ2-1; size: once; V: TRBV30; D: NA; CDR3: CAWSWRAEQFF; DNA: TGTGCCTGGAGTTGGCGGGCTGAGCAGTTCTTC
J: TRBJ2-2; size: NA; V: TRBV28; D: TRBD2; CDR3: CASRAGLAGTGELFF; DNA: TGTGCCAGCAGGGCAGGACTAGCAGGCACCGGGGAGCTGTTTTTT
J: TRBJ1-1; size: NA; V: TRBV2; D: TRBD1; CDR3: CASSEFGAGGRRDTEAFF; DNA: TGTGCCAGCAGTGAATTCGGGGCAGGGGGACGGAGGGACACTGAAGCTTTCTTT
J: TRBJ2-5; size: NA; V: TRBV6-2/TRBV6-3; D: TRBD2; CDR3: CASTPLYDQTSYQETQYF; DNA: TGTGCCAGCACCCCTCTTTACGACCAGACTAGCTACCAAGAGACCCAGTACTTC
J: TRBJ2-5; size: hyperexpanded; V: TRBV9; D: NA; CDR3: CASSAPGEETQYF; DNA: TGTGCCAGCAGCGCTCCCGGAGAAGAGACCCAGTACTTC
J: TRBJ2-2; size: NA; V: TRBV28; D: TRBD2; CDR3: CASSLAGVPTGELFF; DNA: TGTGCCAGCAGTCTCGCGGGAGTTCCCACCGGGGAGCTGTTTTTT
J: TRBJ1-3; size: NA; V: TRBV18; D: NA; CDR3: CASSQTPGGSGNTIYF; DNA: TGTGCCAGCTCACAGACCCCCGGGGGCTCTGGAAACACCATATATTTT
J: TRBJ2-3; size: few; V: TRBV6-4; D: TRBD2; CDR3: CASSDGSGGGTDTQYF; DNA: TGTGCCAGCAGTGACGGTTCCGGGGGGGGGACAGATACGCAGTATTTT
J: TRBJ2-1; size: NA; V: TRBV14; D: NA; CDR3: CASSQDFGPPVYNEQFF; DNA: TGTGCCAGCAGCCAAGATTTTGGCCCCCCGGTTTACAATGAGCAGTTCTTC
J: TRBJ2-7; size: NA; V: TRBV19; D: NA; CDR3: CASRARAGDTYEQYF; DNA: TGTGCCAGTAGGGCAAGGGCAGGGGACACCTACGAGCAGTACTTC
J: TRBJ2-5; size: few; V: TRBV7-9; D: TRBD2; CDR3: CASSPSGGDVETQYF; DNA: TGTGCCAGCAGCCCCAGCGGGGGGGACGTGGAGACCCAGTACTTC